This T cell receptor (beta chain) is drawn from a study of spatial heterogeneity in lung cancer. About the research overall: At a median of roughly two years after resection, follow-up PBMC samples were sequenced when available.

This clonotype was found many times. Germline V lookup: CDR1 LNHDA, CDR2 SQIVND (reference sequence). Trimming stripped 1 base from V and 0 bases from J, with 6 bases between. This CDR3 region has 14 residues. Time point reported: blood at routine non-recurrence follow-up after resection. TCRdb re-called the 5' RACE reads with MiXCR, one entry per CDR3 protein. The sample includes some 30,000 distinct CDR3 sequences, 5.4% of them seen just once. The V gene is TRBV19, the J gene TRBJ2-5; tentatively, D is TRBD2 (5 bases). The TCR comes from a female donor with early-stage non-small cell lung cancer. The sequenced sample was PBMCs, obtained at follow-up. The CDR3 DNA reads TGTGCCAGTAGTATAGCGGGGTACCAAGAGACCCAGTACTTC. The encoded protein is CASSIAGYQETQYF.